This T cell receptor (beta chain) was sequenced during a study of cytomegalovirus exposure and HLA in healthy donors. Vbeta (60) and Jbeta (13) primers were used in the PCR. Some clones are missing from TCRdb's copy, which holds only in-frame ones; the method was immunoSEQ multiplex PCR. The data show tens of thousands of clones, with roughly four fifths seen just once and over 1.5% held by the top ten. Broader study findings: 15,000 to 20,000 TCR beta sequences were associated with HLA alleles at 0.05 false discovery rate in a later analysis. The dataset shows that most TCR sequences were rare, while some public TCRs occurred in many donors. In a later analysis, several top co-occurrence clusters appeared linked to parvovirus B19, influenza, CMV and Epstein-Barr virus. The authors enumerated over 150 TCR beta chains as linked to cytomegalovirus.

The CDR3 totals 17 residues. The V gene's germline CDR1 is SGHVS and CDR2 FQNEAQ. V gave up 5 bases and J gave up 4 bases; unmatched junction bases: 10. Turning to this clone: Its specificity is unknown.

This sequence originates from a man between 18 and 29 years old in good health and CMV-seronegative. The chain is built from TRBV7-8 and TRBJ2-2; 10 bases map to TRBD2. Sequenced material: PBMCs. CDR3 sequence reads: CASSLPRAGGPTGELFF. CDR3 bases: TGTGCCAGCAGCCTCCCTCGAGCGGGAGGGCCCACCGGGGAGCTGTTTTTT.